This entry lists 14 T cell receptor beta chains sequenced from one sample in a study of T cell changes during pregnancy in multiple sclerosis. Only in-frame clones appear in the TCRdb table, and some are missing; sequencing was by immunoSEQ multiplex PCR. The sample holds roughly 86,000 clones, 92% seen once. This material consisted of peripheral blood, taken in the first trimester of pregnancy. These receptors came from a female donor with multiple sclerosis, enrolled in a pregnancy study.

In this sample, this clone turned up a few times. The chain uses TRBV28 and TRBJ1-3; a weak D match, TRBD1 (6 bases). Deletions cut 9 bases from V and 0 bases from J, with 18 bases between. The CDR3 totals 16 residues. In germline, CDR1 is MDHEN, CDR2 SYDVKM. CDR3 in amino acids: CASHEGGGASGNTIYF. The CDR3 nucleotides read TGTGCCAGTCACGAAGGGGGGGGTGCCTCTGGAAACACCATATATTTT.

The chain uses TRBV5-1 and TRBJ2-7; 10 bases line up with TRBD1. With 2 bases clipped from V and 4 bases from J, the junction kept 6 bases outside the gene matches. The CDR3 loop spans 15 amino acids. Germline V gene sequence: CDR1 SGHRS, CDR2 YFSETQ. In DNA form, the CDR3 reads TGCGCCAGCAGCTTTATAGGACAGGGGGAATACGAGCAGTACTTC. This encodes CASSFIGQGEYEQYF.

V usage is TRBV27 and J usage is TRBJ2-3; 11 nucleotides match TRBD2. The CDR3 spans 18 residues. The germline gives CDR1 MNHEY, CDR2 SMNVEV (reference sequence). Trimming took 0 bases from V and 1 from J; bases not matched to a gene: 6. The CDR3: CASSLSLAGDGGTDTQYF. Written as DNA, the CDR3 is TGTGCCAGCAGTTTATCACTAGCGGGAGATGGAGGCACAGATACGCAGTATTTT.

J is TRBJ2-6 and V is TRBV6-5; 7 nucleotides match TRBD1. Trimming removed 2 bases from V and 4 bases from J; junction bases left unmatched: 2. CDR3 length equals 15 residues. Germline-derived CDR1 and CDR2 are MNHEY and SVGAGI. CDR3: CASSYRGLGANVLTF. Written as DNA, the CDR3 is TGTGCCAGCAGTTACAGGGGGCTGGGGGCCAACGTCCTGACTTTC.

The gene calls are TRBV19 and TRBJ2-1; a possible D gene is TRBD2 (6 bases). Per the germline V gene, CDR1 is LNHDA and CDR2 is SQIVND (reference sequence). V was pared by 5 bases and J by 0 bases, with 14 bases between. The CDR3 is 16 residues long. The CDR3 here is CASSVGGRSSYNEQFF. The CDR3 DNA is TGTGCCAGTAGTGTTGGTGGGAGGAGCTCCTACAATGAGCAGTTCTTC.

The chain has TRBV7-9 and TRBJ1-2; D remains unclear. Trimming stripped 0 bases from V and 5 bases from J, with 16 bases between. There are 16 residues in the CDR3. Germline CDR1 and CDR2: SEHNR and FQNEAQ (reference sequence). The CDR3 spells CASSLAGEGVRYGYTF. Here the CDR3 DNA reads TGTGCCAGCAGCTTAGCGGGTGAGGGCGTGAGGTATGGCTACACCTTC.

In DNA, the CDR3 is TGCAGCGCGCTGGGACTAGCGGACTCCTACGAGCAGTACTTC. This codes for CSALGLADSYEQYF. J is TRBJ2-7 and V is TRBV29-1; 11 bases are a match to TRBD2. J was trimmed by 0 bases and V by 7 bases; bases with no gene match: 5. The CDR3 length is 14 residues. The V gene's germline CDR1 is SQVTM and CDR2 ANQGSEA.

The table lists this clone with a count of one. The CDR3 nucleotides read TGTGCCAGCTCACCAGTTCCAGGGACTAGCGGCGTTTACGAGCAGTACTTC. This sequence encodes CASSPVPGTSGVYEQYF. This chain uses TRBV18 with TRBJ2-7; TRBD2 aligns across 11 bases. V shed 2 bases and J 4 bases; nucleotides not matched to a gene: 10. Germline V gene sequence: CDR1 KGHSH, CDR2 LQKENI. The length of the CDR3 is 17 residues.

The chain recombines TRBV2 with TRBJ1-2, with a possible D match to TRBD1 (5 bases). The V and J ends lost 7 bases and 4 bases respectively, with 16 bases between them. Germline CDR1 and CDR2: SNHLY and FYNNEI. The length of the CDR3 is 14 residues. The CDR3 DNA reads TGTGCCAGCATCTCGGGGGAAATAACCTATGGCTACACCTTC. Protein: CASISGEITYGYTF.

The chain has TRBV7-9 and TRBJ2-3, with 9 positions matching TRBD2. The CDR3 runs to 15 residues. Germline V gene sequence: CDR1 SEHNR, CDR2 FQNEAQ (reference sequence). V lost 5 bases and J lost 6; bases outside the gene matches: 9. The CDR3 region is CASSPPGLASDTQYF. The CDR3 coding sequence is TGTGCCAGCAGCCCGCCGGGACTAGCATCGGATACGCAGTATTTT.

This sequence joins TRBV14 and TRBJ2-3; D is undetermined. The CDR3 has 14 amino acids. CDR1 SGHDN and CDR2 FVKESK come from the germline V gene. The V end lost 0 bases, the J end lost 4 bases, and 8 bases lay between the germline ends. The CDR3 nucleotides read TGTGCCAGCAGCCAAGACGGTAGCTCAGATACGCAGTATTTT. Amino acids: CASSQDGSSDTQYF.

The genes are TRBV6-5 and TRBJ2-7; 13 nucleotides match TRBD2. Germline assignment: CDR1 MNHEY and CDR2 SVGAGI. The J segment lost 7 bases and the V segment lost 5 bases, leaving 8 bases of the junction unmatched. CDR3 size: 15 residues. For the CDR3, the DNA is TGTGCCAGCAGTCCAATCACTAGCGGGAGGGGGGAGCAGTACTTC. Translating it yields CASSPITSGRGEQYF.

This clone appeared a single time. The V call is TRBV4-2, the J call TRBJ2-2; 8 bases are a match to TRBD2. CDR3 length: 16 amino acids. The germline V gene has CDR1 LGHNA and CDR2 YNFKEQ. V lost 0 bases and J lost 2; bases outside the gene matches: 2. The CDR3 protein is CASSQETSGNTGELFF. CDR3 sequence (DNA): TGTGCCAGCAGCCAAGAAACTAGCGGAAACACCGGGGAGCTGTTTTTT.

The gene calls are TRBV6-5 and TRBJ1-5; possible D gene TRBD1, 6 bases. This CDR3 comprises 15 residues. V lost 5 bases and J lost 7, with 18 bases in between. Looked up from germline, CDR1 is MNHEY and CDR2 is SVGAGI. The CDR3, as DNA: TGTGCCAGCAGTCGGGACACAACACCGAACCAGCCCCAGCATTTT. Its translation is CASSRDTTPNQPQHF.